The present entry profiles one T cell receptor (beta chain) with its context. The germline V gene encodes CDR1 SNHLY and CDR2 FYNNEI. This CDR3 has 14 amino acids. With 8 bases removed from V and 0 bases from J, the gap between germline ends came to 13 bases. TCRdb keeps only in-frame clones here, not all; method: immunoSEQ multiplex PCR. The sample holds approximately 83,000 clones, 85% to 95% seen once. This sample is part of a study of control samples from healthy donors and cancer patients. Sequenced input: blood. The origin of this receptor is a woman in her thirties in good health. The rearrangement links TRBV2 to TRBJ1-1, with a possible D match to TRBD1 (5 bases). CDR3 loop: CASFNWGLNTEAFF. The CDR3 coding sequence is TGTGCCAGCTTTAATTGGGGCCTGAACACTGAAGCTTTCTTT.